The 19 T cell receptor beta chains presented below share a single source sample, sequenced in a study of T cells after yellow fever vaccination (dated by TCRdb to between 2018 and 2021). Library method: 5' RACE. Instrument used: Illumina NovaSeq 6000. TCRdb reanalyzed the raw reads on its own, using fastp at Q25 for trimming and MiXCR for clone calling, and kept in-frame beta chains. Each entry merges the rows of one CDR3 protein and shows their most common DNA and genes. The sample profile shows some 120,000 distinct CDR3 sequences; under 9% of them were found once. Jointly, the top ten make up under 40% of the sample. The treatment or condition label for this specimen denotes: live attenuated yellow fever vaccine strain. Specimen: CD8+ T cells sorted from PBMCs, collected on the day of the yellow fever booster vaccination. These receptors all come from a man aged 18 to 35 who received the YFV17D yellow fever vaccine.

The chain combines TRBV6-2 or TRBV6-3 with TRBJ2-7, with D possibly matching TRBD1 (6 bases). The CDR3 has 12 amino acids. V dropped 6 bases and J dropped 6 bases, with 12 bases sitting between them. Per the germline V gene, CDR1 is MNHEY and CDR2 is SVGEGT. The CDR3 region is CASSPQGSEQYF. The CDR3 DNA sequence: TGTGCCAGCAGCCCACAGGGAAGCGAGCAGTACTTC.

The chain has TRBV4-1 and TRBJ1-1, with TRBD1 as a possible D gene (5 bases). Germline V lookup: CDR1 MGHRA, CDR2 YSYEKL. The CDR3 runs 15 residues. V dropped 4 bases and J dropped 3 bases, with 15 bases sitting between them. The CDR3 coding sequence is TGCGCCAGCAGCCCCAATCCGGGGGGGTACACTGAAGCTTTCTTT. It yields the protein CASSPNPGGYTEAFF.

The chain uses TRBV7-9 and TRBJ2-5; no clear D. The CDR3 spans 14 residues. Trimming shortened V by 5 bases and J by 5 bases, and 15 bases separated the two germline ends. The germline V gene encodes CDR1 SEHNR and CDR2 FQNEAQ (reference sequence). CDR3 bases: TGTGCCAGCAGCCCTACTTTGGTAGGGGAGACCCAGTACTTC. Translating gives CASSPTLVGETQYF.

This clonotype showed up just a few times. The chain recombines TRBV25-1 with TRBJ1-3; D remains ambiguous. The CDR3 totals 14 residues. Trimming took off 2 bases at V and 0 bases at J, with 5 bases between the two ends. The germline gives CDR1 MGHDK, CDR2 SYGVNS. This chain's CDR3 is CASSEVYSGNTIYF. The CDR3 DNA is TGTGCCAGCAGTGAAGTCTACTCTGGAAACACCATATATTTT.

V usage is TRBV12-5 and J usage is TRBJ2-1; D assignment may be TRBD1 or TRBD2 (7 bases each). Trimming cost V 7 bases and J 4 bases, with 17 bases left between them. The CDR3 totals 15 residues. The germline V gene encodes CDR1 LGHNT and CDR2 FRNRAP. The CDR3 here is CASDQTGEGYNEQFF. The CDR3 DNA follows: TGTGCTAGTGACCAAACAGGGGAGGGGTACAATGAGCAGTTCTTC.

This clonotype was detected many times. CDR3 coding DNA: TGTGCCACTACCCTGACTGACTCCTACGAGCAGTACTTC. Protein: CATTLTDSYEQYF. The V gene is TRBV2, the J gene TRBJ2-7; D is undetermined. Trimming took off 10 bases at V and 0 bases at J, with 13 bases between the two ends. The germline V gene has CDR1 SNHLY and CDR2 FYNNEI. This CDR3 is built from 13 residues.

This clonotype has only a few counts. The CDR3 loop is CASSQLQSNTGELFF. In DNA, the CDR3 is TGCGCCAGCAGCCAACTACAGTCGAACACCGGGGAGCTGTTTTTT. The chain joins TRBV4-1 to TRBJ2-2; D call uncertain. CDR3 length: 15 amino acids. CDR1 is MGHRA and CDR2 is YSYEKL in the germline V gene. V dropped 2 bases and J dropped 0 bases, with 7 bases sitting between them.

This chain connects TRBV2 to TRBJ1-2; tentatively, D is TRBD1 (6 bases). The CDR3 runs 15 residues. V lost 6 bases and J 7 bases, leaving 21 bases between the germline ends. Germline V gene data show CDR1 as SNHLY and CDR2 as FYNNEI. The CDR3 reads CASSPWGGGQSGYTF. The DNA for the CDR3 is TGTGCCAGCAGCCCTTGGGGGGGCGGCCAGTCTGGCTACACCTTC. The full variable domain, completed using reference TRBV2 and TRBJ1-2, is EPEVTQTPSHQVTQMGQEVILRCVPISNHLYFYWYRQILGQKVEFLVSFYNNEISEKSEIFDDQFSVERPDGSNFTLKIRSTKLEDSAMYFCASSPWGGGQSGYTFGSGTRLTVV.

This clonotype was observed a handful of times. The chain carries TRBV29-1 and TRBJ1-5; tentative D call: TRBD1 (5 bases). This CDR3 contains 15 residues. Germline-derived CDR1 and CDR2 are SQVTM and ANQGSEA. Trimming removed 0 bases at V and 0 bases at J, with 9 bases between. The CDR3 sequence is CSVEDSGNSNQPQHF. CDR3 nucleotide sequence: TGCAGCGTTGAAGATTCAGGGAATAGCAATCAGCCCCAGCATTTT.

This clonotype was seen only a few times. V gene TRBV6-5 combines with J gene TRBJ1-6; 8 nucleotides agree with TRBD1. V dropped 4 bases and J dropped 9; count of bases not matched to a gene: 14. Germline CDR1 reads MNHEY; CDR2 reads SVGAGI. CDR3 length equals 17 residues. CDR3 bases: TGTGCCAGCAGTTCCCCCTCCGGACAGGGAACAGGTTCACCCCTCCACTTT. Translation: CASSSPSGQGTGSPLHF.

The V gene is TRBV29-1, the J gene TRBJ2-7; D might be TRBD1 (6 bases). CDR1 SQVTM and CDR2 ANQGSEA come from the germline V gene. Trimming shortened V by 0 bases and J by 6 bases, and 15 bases separated the two germline ends. The CDR3 has 14 residues. The CDR3 is CSVEEGHGVGEQYF. CDR3 in DNA: TGCAGCGTTGAAGAGGGACATGGAGTGGGCGAGCAGTACTTC.

This clonotype was counted between two and nine times. This chain joins TRBV4-1 and TRBJ2-1; 14 bases are a match to TRBD2. Germline loops: CDR1 MGHRA, CDR2 YSYEKL. J was trimmed by 4 bases and V by 2 bases; bases with no gene match: 4. The CDR3 consists of 17 residues. CDR3 loop: CASSQSGLAGDYNEQFF. CDR3 DNA sequence: TGCGCCAGCAGCCAATCGGGACTAGCGGGGGATTACAATGAGCAGTTCTTC.

The rearrangement uses TRBV27 and TRBJ1-2; a weak D match, TRBD1 (6 bases). This CDR3 has 15 residues. Germline V gene lookup returns CDR1 MNHEY and CDR2 SMNVEV (reference sequence). The germline V and J ends were trimmed by 3 bases and 4 bases, with 15 bases remaining between them. CDR3 bases: TGTGCCAGCAGTTTCGCCCGGGACACCACCTATGGCTACACCTTC. Encoded protein: CASSFARDTTYGYTF.

The V call is TRBV12-3 or TRBV12-4, the J call TRBJ1-4; D unresolved. The CDR3 has 14 residues. V lost 3 bases, J lost 8 bases, and 13 bases lay in between. DNA for the CDR3: TGTGCCAGCAGTTTCGTCCTCGGGCGCGAAAAACTGTTTTTT. It encodes CASSFVLGREKLFF.

This clonotype was found a few times. The chain has TRBV7-2 and TRBJ1-5, with D unclear. Germline CDR1 reads SGHTA; CDR2 reads FQGNSA. Trimming stripped 4 bases from V and 3 bases from J, with 7 bases between. The CDR3 spans 13 residues. CDR3 bases: TGTGCCAGCAGCTCGAGGGACAATCAGCCCCAGCATTTT. Translating it yields CASSSRDNQPQHF.

The chain combines TRBV15 with TRBJ2-1, with D possibly matching TRBD1 (5 bases). V lost 1 base, J lost 0 bases, and 13 bases lay in between. CDR3 size: 17 residues. CDR1 is LNHNV, CDR2 YYDKDF, per germline (reference sequence). CDR3 loop: CATSRVGTGSSYNEQFF. The CDR3 coding sequence is TGTGCCACCAGCAGAGTGGGCACAGGTAGCTCCTACAATGAGCAGTTCTTC.

This clonotype was detected ten times or more. The chain joins TRBV7-3 to TRBJ2-5, with 9 bases fitting TRBD2. The CDR3 has 16 amino acids. The V gene end was trimmed by 3 bases and the J gene end by 5 bases; junction bases not matched to a gene: 10. CDR1 and CDR2 (germline): SGHTA, FQGTGA. The CDR3 DNA is TGTGCCAGCAGCTTCTTCGGCGGGGGGGCCCTGGAGACCCAGTACTTC. It specifies CASSFFGGGALETQYF.

This clonotype showed up just a few times. The V call is TRBV24-1, the J call TRBJ1-5; D not resolved. CDR3 length equals 14 residues. Germline V CDR1 and CDR2: KGHDR, SFDVKD. Trimming removed 4 bases at V and 7 bases at J, with 13 bases between. The DNA for the CDR3 is TGTGCCACCAGTGAGAGGGTAGCTTTCCAGCCCCAGCATTTT. This translates into CATSERVAFQPQHF.

The J gene is TRBJ2-7, the V gene TRBV12-3 or TRBV12-4, with 7 bases matching TRBD1. This CDR3 is 14 amino acids long. The trim removed 5 bases at V and 7 bases at J, leaving 11 bases unmatched. CDR3 loop: CASSPGQIFREQYF. The CDR3 DNA reads TGTGCCAGCAGTCCGGGACAGATCTTTAGGGAGCAGTACTTC.